The 31 T cell receptor beta chains reported below all come from one sample, sequenced in a study of beta chain features in type 1 diabetes. The authors reverse transcribed all of the isolated RNA, so sequencing captured expressed TCRB transcripts. Libraries were prepared by immunoSEQ multiplex PCR; TCRdb keeps only in-frame clonotypes and omits some of them. The sample yields around 250,000 clones, about 25% seen once. Material: central memory CD4+ T cells from blood. Source of these receptors: a man younger than 45 in good health.

V gene TRBV4-2 combines with J gene TRBJ2-1; 10 positions match TRBD2. The trim removed 6 bases at V and 0 bases at J, leaving 8 bases unmatched. Germline CDR1 reads LGHNA; CDR2 reads YNFKEQ. CDR3 length: 17 residues. As DNA, the CDR3 is TGTGCCAGCAGACGCGGGACTAGCGACTCCTCCTACAATGAGCAGTTCTTC. Its protein product is CASRRGTSDSSYNEQFF.

This clone was seen a handful of times. V and J are TRBV25-1 and TRBJ2-6; 11 nucleotides line up with TRBD1. The CDR3 totals 18 residues. Trimming cost V 4 bases and J 4 bases; bases outside gene matches: 9. In germline, CDR1 is MGHDK, CDR2 SYGVNS. The CDR3, as DNA: TGTGCCAGCAGTGGGGGACAGGGGGATGTGACGGGGGCCAACGTCCTGACTTTC. Encoded protein: CASSGGQGDVTGANVLTF.

Comments on this clone: This may be a read error: a much more frequent sequence differs by one nucleotide. In DNA, the CDR3 is TGTGCCAGCAGTCAAGGGGGGGGCACAGATACGCAGTATTTT. It specifies CASSQGGGTDTQYF. V gene TRBV7-9 combines with J gene TRBJ2-3; a possible D gene is TRBD2 (7 bases). Between the trimmed V and J ends, which lost 6 bases and 1 base, there was a span of 11 bases. Per germline, CDR1 SEHNR and CDR2 FQNEAQ (reference sequence). This CDR3 contains 14 residues.

This clone was detected many times. V gene TRBV6-5 combines with J gene TRBJ2-1, with D maybe TRBD2 (5 bases). The germline gives CDR1 MNHEY, CDR2 SVGAGI. The germline V and J ends were trimmed by 6 bases and 10 bases, with 16 bases remaining between them. The CDR3 runs to 13 residues. CDR3 loop: CASSLGASREQFF. CDR3 coding DNA: TGTGCCAGCAGCCTAGGAGCTAGCAGAGAGCAGTTCTTC.

This clone occurred many times. The chain is built from TRBV29-1 and TRBJ1-2; no definite D call. From germline, CDR1 is SQVTM and CDR2 ANQGSEA. V was trimmed by 4 bases and J by 8 bases, leaving 14 bases between them. The CDR3 extends over 12 amino acids. The CDR3 DNA sequence: TGCAGCGTTGGGGAGACGGGAGGGGGCTACACCTTC. Translation: CSVGETGGGYTF.

In its sample, this clone was seen a few times. The CDR3 bases are TGTGCCAGCACCCTACTGGGGCCCTACGAGCAGTACTTC. It encodes CASTLLGPYEQYF. The chain employs TRBV21-1 and TRBJ2-7; the table gives TRBD1 as D, unverified against the DNA. TRBV21-1 is reported as a pseudogene. There are 13 residues in the CDR3.

J is TRBJ2-7 and V is TRBV10-2, with D tentatively TRBD1 or TRBD2 (5 bases each). V lost 6 bases and J lost 0, with 15 bases in between. The CDR3 is made up of 15 amino acids. Germline loops: CDR1 WSHSY, CDR2 SAAADI. CDR3 loop: CASRPGTASSYEQYF. CDR3 nucleotides: TGCGCCAGCAGGCCCGGGACGGCCAGCTCCTACGAGCAGTACTTC.

This clone was counted a few times. The rearrangement joins TRBV18 to TRBJ2-7, with 11 positions matching TRBD2. The CDR3 spans 14 residues. CDR1 is KGHSH, CDR2 LQKENI, per germline. Germline trimming cut 2 bases from V and 8 bases from J; bases unmatched to any gene: 5. CDR3 in amino acids: CASSPELAGDQQYF. DNA for the CDR3: TGTGCCAGCTCACCAGAACTAGCGGGAGACCAGCAGTACTTC.

This clone has a handful of counts. V and J are TRBV29-1 and TRBJ1-1; possible D gene TRBD1, 5 bases. The length of the CDR3 is 10 residues. V lost 4 bases and J 7 bases, leaving 7 bases between the germline ends. CDR1 and CDR2 (germline): SQVTM, ANQGSEA. CDR3 amino acids: CSVAGLEAFF. For the CDR3, the DNA is TGCAGCGTTGCAGGGCTTGAAGCTTTCTTT. Full variable domain (remainder filled in from reference TRBV29-1 and TRBJ1-1): SAVISQKPSRDICQRGTSLTIQCQVDSQVTMMFWYRQQPGQSLTLIATANQGSEATYESGFVIDKFPISRPNLTFSTLTVSNMSPEDSSIYLCSVAGLEAFFGQGTRLTVV.

The V gene is TRBV19, the J gene TRBJ2-1; 11 bases map to TRBD2. The J segment lost 6 bases and the V segment lost 4 bases, leaving 5 bases of the junction unmatched. Germline values: CDR1 LNHDA, CDR2 SQIVND (reference sequence). The CDR3 has 15 amino acids. In nucleotides, the CDR3 is TGTGCCAGTAGTAATAGCGGGAGGGGAGCCAATGAGCAGTTCTTC. Its protein is CASSNSGRGANEQFF.

With respect to this clone: Distinct nucleotide sequences in the sample also encode this CDR3. The V gene is TRBV5-1, the J gene TRBJ2-7; 9 bases are a match to TRBD1. Germline V gene sequence: CDR1 SGHRS, CDR2 YFSETQ. The CDR3 has 14 residues. V shed 0 bases, J shed 7 bases, and the junction held 5 bases outside the gene matches. CDR3 sequence reads: CASSLEQGAREQYF. CDR3 DNA sequence: TGCGCCAGCAGCTTGGAACAGGGGGCTCGAGAGCAGTACTTC.

Comment on this clone: This may be a read error: a much more frequent sequence differs by one nucleotide. This chain connects TRBV29-1 to TRBJ2-2; TRBD1 aligns across 7 bases. V trimming: 7 bases; J trimming: 2 bases; junction bases outside the gene matches: 4. The CDR3 has 13 residues. CDR1 is SQVTM and CDR2 is ANQGSEA in the germline V gene. The CDR3 bases are TGCAGCGGCCGGGACAGAAACACCGGGGAGCTGTTTTTT. Amino acid sequence: CSGRDRNTGELFF.

This clone was observed a handful of times. This chain uses TRBV5-5 with TRBJ2-5; tentatively, D is TRBD1 (5 bases). Per the germline V gene, CDR1 is SGHKS and CDR2 is YYEKEE (reference sequence). The length of the CDR3 is 16 residues. Trimming left V 0 bases short and J 4 bases short, with 16 bases between. The chain's CDR3 is CASSLEGSKGGETQYF. The CDR3 coding sequence is TGTGCCAGCAGCTTGGAGGGGTCAAAAGGTGGAGAGACCCAGTACTTC.

This sequence joins TRBV30 and TRBJ1-6; unclear D gene. The V gene's germline CDR1 is GTSNPN and CDR2 SVGIG (reference sequence). V was pared by 3 bases and J by 10 bases, with 13 bases between. This CDR3 spans 13 amino acids. CDR3 protein: CAWRLGPQSPLHF. The CDR3 bases are TGTGCCTGGAGATTAGGACCCCAATCACCCCTCCACTTT.

This rearrangement joins TRBV5-5 to TRBJ2-7, with D possibly TRBD1 on 5 matching bases. The V gene's germline CDR1 is SGHKS and CDR2 YYEKEE (reference sequence). The CDR3 contains 14 residues. Trimming stripped 1 base from V and 11 bases from J, with 19 bases between. CDR3 sequence (DNA): TGTGCCAGCAGCTTGAGTAACGTCGACAGAACTAAGTACTTC. Protein: CASSLSNVDRTKYF.

This clone came up many times. The chain has TRBV5-4 and TRBJ2-2; 8 nucleotides agree with TRBD2. The ends lost 4 bases at V and 3 bases at J; junction bases unmatched: 8. The CDR3 has 16 amino acids. The germline V gene encodes CDR1 SGHNT and CDR2 YYREEE (reference sequence). For the CDR3, the DNA is TGTGCCAGCAGCCCGAGCGGGAGAAGTGACACCGGGGAGCTGTTTTTT. Translated, it gives CASSPSGRSDTGELFF. The full variable domain, its missing parts supplied by reference TRBV5-4 and TRBJ2-2, is ETGVTQSPTHLIKTRGQQVTLRCSSQSGHNTVSWYQQALGQGPQFIFQYYREEENGRGNFPPRFSGLQFPNYSSELNVNALELDDSALYLCASSPSGRSDTGELFFGEGSRLTVL.

The V gene is TRBV7-9, the J gene TRBJ1-3; no definite D call. Trimming took off 2 bases at V and 5 bases at J, with 13 bases between the two ends. Germline loops: CDR1 SEHNR, CDR2 FQNEAQ (reference sequence). This CDR3 has 15 amino acids. The CDR3 nucleotides are TGTGCCAGCAGCTTAACTTCCGAGTTTCGAAACACCATATATTTT. The encoded protein is CASSLTSEFRNTIYF.

The gene calls are TRBV14 and TRBJ2-1, with D possibly being TRBD1 (5 bases). The CDR3 loop spans 16 amino acids. The V and J ends lost 5 bases and 8 bases respectively, with 22 bases between them. Germline values: CDR1 SGHDN, CDR2 FVKESK. CDR3 sequence reads: CASSVLQVLSSDEQFF. Here the CDR3 DNA reads TGTGCCAGCAGCGTCCTACAGGTCTTGTCGTCGGATGAGCAGTTCTTC.

This clone was seen more than once but under ten times. This rearrangement joins TRBV5-1 to TRBJ1-1, with no clear D. This CDR3 spans 15 amino acids. V was shortened by 0 bases and J by 1 base, with 10 bases between the two germline ends. Germline CDR1 SGHRS, CDR2 YFSETQ. CDR3 bases: TGCGCCAGCAGCTTGGGTCAAACTTCGAACACTGAAGCTTTCTTT. Protein sequence: CASSLGQTSNTEAFF.

This clone was detected only a few times. This CDR3 is CASSRGQGDGYTF. CDR3 in DNA: TGTGCCAGCAGCCGAGGACAGGGAGATGGCTACACCTTC. The V gene is TRBV7-9, the J gene TRBJ1-2; TRBD1 matches at 8 bases. In germline, CDR1 is SEHNR, CDR2 FQNEAQ (reference sequence). This CDR3 contains 13 residues. V was pared by 5 bases and J by 6 bases, with 5 bases of the junction left unmatched.

Ten or more counts support this clone. Different DNA sequences within this sample yield the same CDR3. The rearrangement joins TRBV7-7 to TRBJ2-3; TRBD1 is a possible D gene (6 bases). Trimming left V 1 base short and J 1 base short, with 6 bases between. This CDR3 spans 14 amino acids. CDR1 is SSHAT, CDR2 FNYEAQ, per germline (reference sequence). CDR3 loop: CASSLDRGTDTQYF. CDR3 nucleotide sequence: TGTGCCAGCAGCTTAGACAGGGGCACAGATACGCAGTATTTT.

This clone was found a few times. CDR3 residues: CAWSAGPSYEQYF. The CDR3 bases are TGTGCCTGGAGTGCGGGACCCTCCTACGAGCAGTACTTC. V and J are TRBV30 and TRBJ2-7; D may correspond to TRBD1 or TRBD2 (5 bases each). Between the trimmed V and J ends, which lost 1 base and 0 bases, there was a span of 7 bases. CDR1 and CDR2 from the germline V gene are GTSNPN and SVGIG (reference sequence). The CDR3 runs to 13 residues.

This clone has just a few counts. A junction end diverges from the germline sequence, so it may reflect a read error. The chain uses TRBV29-1 and TRBJ2-3; D gene unclear. Germline CDR1 is SQVTM and CDR2 is ANQGSEA. The CDR3 contains 11 residues. CDR3 region: CSVKDPDTQYF. In DNA, the CDR3 is TGCAGCGTTAAAGACCCAGATACGCAGTATTTT.

This clone showed up just a few times. The genes are TRBV28 and TRBJ2-5, with D perhaps TRBD1 or TRBD2 (5 bases each). Trimming cost V 7 bases and J 11 bases, with 20 bases left between them. CDR3 size: 13 residues. Germline loops: CDR1 MDHEN, CDR2 SYDVKM. CDR3: CASTLGDPAWQYF. The CDR3, as DNA: TGTGCCAGCACCCTCGGGGACCCGGCTTGGCAGTACTTC.

The rearrangement links TRBV7-8 to TRBJ2-2; TRBD2 agrees at 11 bases. Germline assignment: CDR1 SGHVS and CDR2 FQNEAQ. The CDR3 extends over 18 amino acids. Trimming cost V 4 bases and J 3 bases; bases outside gene matches: 10. CDR3 amino acids: CASSYYTSGRRDTGELFF. CDR3 nucleotide sequence: TGTGCCAGCAGCTACTACACTAGCGGGAGACGGGACACCGGGGAGCTGTTTTTT.

This clone has a handful of counts. The rearrangement uses TRBV6-1 and TRBJ1-2; a weak D match, TRBD1 (6 bases). This CDR3 has 15 amino acids. The germline V gene encodes CDR1 MNHNS and CDR2 SASEGT. V was trimmed by 4 bases and J by 7 bases, leaving 19 bases between them. The CDR3 DNA reads as TGTGCCAGCAGTGCCCGGGGCAGGGGCTATGCTGGCTACACCTTC. This encodes CASSARGRGYAGYTF.

This clone was seen only a few times. The gene calls are TRBV15 and TRBJ1-6; D remains unclear. Per germline, CDR1 LNHNV and CDR2 YYDKDF (reference sequence). The CDR3 contains 14 residues. Trimming took 0 bases from V and 6 from J, leaving 6 bases between them. CDR3 sequence: CATSRDLVNSPLHF. The CDR3 DNA reads as TGTGCCACCAGCAGAGATTTGGTTAATTCACCCCTCCACTTT. Supplemented by reference TRBV15 and TRBJ1-6, the full variable domain reads DAMVIQNPRYQVTQFGKPVTLSCSQTLNHNVMYWYQQKSSQAPKLLFHYYDKDFNNEADTPDNFQSRRPNTSFCFLDIRSPGLGDTAMYLCATSRDLVNSPLHFGNGTRLTVT.

This clone was recorded a few times. This chain joins TRBV30 and TRBJ1-2; D is perhaps TRBD1 (6 bases). Germline V gives CDR1 GTSNPN, CDR2 SVGIG (reference sequence). The CDR3 consists of 14 residues. V gave up 3 bases and J gave up 6 bases, with 17 bases separating them. The CDR3, as DNA: TGTGCCTGGAGCGGACACCAGGGGTCTGATGGCTACACCTTC. Translated, it gives CAWSGHQGSDGYTF.

The V and J genes are TRBV9 and TRBJ1-5; D gene ambiguous. The germline V and J ends were trimmed by 2 bases and 5 bases, with 8 bases remaining between them. Germline V gives CDR1 SGDLS, CDR2 YYNGEE. CDR3 length: 13 residues. The DNA of the CDR3 is TGTGCCAGCAGCGTTGACACTGATCAGCCCCAGCATTTT. This sequence encodes CASSVDTDQPQHF.

This clone was counted at least ten times. Additional DNA sequences in this sample encode the identical CDR3. CDR3 region: CAWSAGTGGRGTEAFF. The CDR3 coding sequence is TGTGCCTGGAGCGCGGGGACAGGGGGTCGAGGGACTGAAGCTTTCTTT. This chain links TRBV30 with TRBJ1-1; 11 bases match TRBD1. This CDR3 comprises 16 residues. With V trimmed by 3 bases and J by 5 bases, 11 bases remained unmatched. Per germline, CDR1 GTSNPN and CDR2 SVGIG (reference sequence).

This clone was detected a few times. The chain combines TRBV7-2 with TRBJ2-3; 8 bases fit TRBD2. The CDR3 runs to 12 residues. The trim removed 2 bases at V and 12 bases at J, leaving 4 bases unmatched. CDR1 SGHTA and CDR2 FQGNSA come from the germline V gene. The CDR3 spells CASSLSGSSQYF. The CDR3 nucleotides read TGTGCCAGCAGCTTAAGCGGGAGTTCCCAGTATTTT.